This record looks at one T cell receptor beta chain sequence and its context. Antigen unknown. Full-length variable regions came from constant-region reverse primers plus semi-nested Nested Universal Primer A PCR. TCRdb re-called the 5' RACE reads with MiXCR, one entry per CDR3 protein. The sample has tens of thousands of distinct CDR3 sequences, about 31% seen once. Study-wide points: Tumor Treg TCRs overlapped most with tumor naive CD4+ cells. Tumor memory CD4+ T cell TCR gene usage clustered with blood and lymph node memory CD4+ cells and lymph node naive CD4+ cells.

The CDR3 is 14 residues long. Trimming pared 2 bases from V and 6 bases from J, leaving 13 bases between. CD25-based Treg depletion was applied to purified naive CD4+ T cells. V gene TRBV12-3 or TRBV12-4 combines with J gene TRBJ1-2; D remains ambiguous. The sequencing sample was made of tumor-infiltrating naive CD4+ T cells sorted from the breast tumor. The subset is: naive CD4+ T cells, CD4+CD45RA+CD25-. This clonotype was obtained from a female donor with breast cancer. This chain's CDR3 is CASSLTGGGNGYTF. DNA for the CDR3: TGTGCCAGCAGTTTAACCGGTGGAGGGAATGGCTACACCTTC.